Listed here are 18 T cell receptor beta chains from one sample, sequenced in a study of radiotherapy plus CTLA-4 blockade in lung cancer. Only in-frame clones appear in the TCRdb table, and some are missing; sequencing was by immunoSEQ multiplex PCR. The sample consists of fewer than 75,000 clones, 80% to 90% of them appearing once. The sequenced sample was peripheral blood, obtained from a patient treated with radiotherapy plus ipilimumab. The receptors were sampled from a human donor with non-small cell lung cancer that progressed on radiotherapy plus ipilimumab.

The chain combines TRBV30 with TRBJ2-7; possible D gene TRBD2, 5 bases. The CDR3 length is 11 residues. Germline-derived CDR1 and CDR2 are GTSNPN and SVGIG (reference sequence). The ends were cut back, 4 bases at V and 5 bases at J, with 9 bases in the middle. CDR3 protein: CAWTRADEQYF. The CDR3 region has the DNA TGTGCCTGGACCAGAGCGGACGAGCAGTACTTC.

This chain links TRBV18 with TRBJ2-1; 7 bases line up with TRBD2. CDR3 length: 16 residues. V trimming: 10 bases; J trimming: 1 base; junction bases outside the gene matches: 13. Germline lookup yields CDR1 KGHSH and CDR2 LQKENI. CDR3 sequence reads: CAIPLAGARSYNEQFF. The CDR3 region has the DNA TGTGCCATCCCCTTGGCGGGAGCCCGGTCCTACAATGAGCAGTTCTTC.

The chain recombines TRBV6-6 with TRBJ1-2; a possible D gene is TRBD1 (6 bases). This CDR3 region has 14 residues. Trimming took off 2 bases at V and 5 bases at J, with 12 bases between the two ends. Per the germline V gene, CDR1 is MNHNY and CDR2 is SVGAGI (reference sequence). CDR3 DNA: TGTGCCAGCAGTTACGGCAGGGGCGGGTATGGCTACACCTTC. It translates to CASSYGRGGYGYTF.

This clone was detected only a few times. The chain employs TRBV10-3 and TRBJ2-7; no firm D call. Trimming stripped 3 bases from V and 4 bases from J, with 7 bases between. The CDR3 sequence is 12 residues long. From germline, CDR1 is ENHRY and CDR2 SYGVKD. The CDR3 region is CAISDPGYEQYF. In nucleotides, the CDR3 is TGTGCCATCAGTGACCCCGGGTACGAGCAGTACTTC.

This clone showed up just a few times. J is TRBJ1-2 and V is TRBV27; perhaps TRBD1 as D (6 bases). The CDR3 runs 13 residues. V lost 2 bases, J lost 4 bases, and 8 bases lay in between. Germline-derived CDR1 and CDR2 are MNHEY and SMNVEV (reference sequence). The CDR3 here is CASSLQGIYGYTF. CDR3 bases: TGTGCCAGCAGTTTACAGGGGATCTATGGCTACACCTTC.

This chain uses TRBV5-4 with TRBJ2-2; TRBD2 matches at 8 bases. This CDR3 comprises 17 residues. CDR1 and CDR2 from the germline V gene are SGHNT and YYREEE (reference sequence). Losses at the gene ends were 4 bases for V and 3 bases for J; bases not matched to a gene: 11. The CDR3 DNA is TGTGCCAGCAGCAGAACTCGAGCGGGAGACGACACCGGGGAGCTGTTTTTT. Translating gives CASSRTRAGDDTGELFF.

The CDR3 spells CASSEPRVGETQYF. The CDR3 nucleotides read TGTGCCAGCAGTGAGCCCAGGGTAGGGGAGACCCAGTACTTC. The J gene is TRBJ2-5, the V gene TRBV2, with D perhaps matching TRBD1 (5 bases). The CDR3 sequence is 14 residues long. Trimming pared 3 bases from V and 5 bases from J, leaving 13 bases between. Germline CDR1 is SNHLY and CDR2 is FYNNEI.

The rearrangement joins TRBV2 to TRBJ2-7; maybe TRBD2 (5 bases). Germline-derived CDR1 and CDR2 are SNHLY and FYNNEI. The CDR3 is 12 amino acids. Trimming took 3 bases from V and 6 from J, leaving 9 bases between them. The CDR3: CASSDQTTEQYF. Here the CDR3 DNA reads TGTGCCAGCAGTGATCAGACTACCGAGCAGTACTTC.

In its sample, this clone was seen once. The gene calls are TRBV27 and TRBJ1-4; no firm D call. CDR1 and CDR2 (germline): MNHEY, SMNVEV (reference sequence). Trimming removed 1 base at V and 4 bases at J, with 4 bases between. The length of the CDR3 is 13 residues. CDR3 residues: CASSLYYNEKLFF. The CDR3 DNA reads TGTGCCAGCAGTTTATATTATAATGAAAAACTGTTTTTT.

The chain has TRBV6-6 and TRBJ2-7, with 10 bases aligning to TRBD2. Germline CDR1 is MNHNY and CDR2 is SVGAGI (reference sequence). This CDR3 region has 14 residues. V lost 6 bases to trimming and J lost 2 bases; unmatched junction nucleotides: 4. The CDR3 region has the DNA TGTGCCAGCAGAGGACTAGCGGAAACCTACGAGCAGTACGTC. Its translation: CASRGLAETYEQYV.

Remarks on this clone: Distinct nucleotide sequences in the sample also encode this CDR3. This chain connects TRBV28 to TRBJ1-4; D is unresolved. The CDR3 sequence is 13 residues long. Germline-derived CDR1 and CDR2 are MDHEN and SYDVKM. V lost 2 bases and J 5 bases, leaving 6 bases between the germline ends. Here the CDR3 DNA reads TGTGCCAGCAGTTTAGTGAGGAATGAAAAACTGTTTTTT. It encodes CASSLVRNEKLFF.

The V call is TRBV28, the J call TRBJ2-1; D perhaps matches TRBD2 (6 bases). Between the trimmed V and J ends, which lost 6 bases and 7 bases, there was a span of 13 bases. CDR3 size: 13 residues. Germline CDR1 MDHEN, CDR2 SYDVKM. DNA for the CDR3: TGTGCCAGCAGAGGAGGGCCGGGTAATGAGCAGTTCTTC. It translates to CASRGGPGNEQFF.

This clone came up a few times. The V and J genes are TRBV7-9 and TRBJ1-3, with D maybe TRBD1 (5 bases). V dropped 1 base and J dropped 0 bases, with 16 bases sitting between them. The CDR3 length is 18 residues. Germline V CDR1 and CDR2: SEHNR, FQNEAQ (reference sequence). The CDR3 DNA reads TGTGCCAGCAGCTTAGTTCGTCCGGGGCCCAGCTCTGGAAACACCATATATTTT. Translation: CASSLVRPGPSSGNTIYF. Variable domain in full (rest from reference TRBV7-9 and TRBJ1-3): DTGVSQNPRHKITKRGQNVTFRCDPISEHNRLYWYRQTLGQGPEFLTYFQNEAQLEKSRLLSDRFSAERPKGSFSTLEIQRTEQGDSAMYLCASSLVRPGPSSGNTIYFGEGSWLTVV.

The chain uses TRBV30 and TRBJ2-7, with 7 bases identical to TRBD2. Germline loops: CDR1 GTSNPN, CDR2 SVGIG (reference sequence). The CDR3 has 12 residues. V dropped 3 bases and J dropped 4; count of bases not matched to a gene: 3. This chain's CDR3 is CAWSGGNYEQYF. The CDR3 bases are TGTGCCTGGAGCGGGGGGAATTACGAGCAGTACTTC. Full variable domain (remainder filled in from reference TRBV30 and TRBJ2-7): SQTIHQWPATLVQPVGSPLSLECTVEGTSNPNLYWYRQAAGRGLQLLFYSVGIGQISSEVPQNLSASRPQDRQFILSSKKLLLSDSGFYLCAWSGGNYEQYFGPGTRLTVT.

This chain joins TRBV5-1 and TRBJ1-3; D not certain. Germline loops: CDR1 SGHRS, CDR2 YFSETQ. V lost 6 bases and J 1 base, leaving 8 bases between the germline ends. This CDR3 contains 13 residues. For the CDR3, the DNA is TGCGCCAGCATGGGGAGTTCTGGAAACACCATATATTTT. Residues: CASMGSSGNTIYF.

This sequence joins TRBV7-9 and TRBJ2-6, with TRBD1 matching over 7 bases. V trimming: 6 bases; J trimming: 2 bases; junction bases outside the gene matches: 7. Germline CDR1 and CDR2: SEHNR and FQNEAQ (reference sequence). This CDR3 comprises 16 residues. The CDR3 DNA reads TGTGCCAGCAGTCCTCGTAGGGGGCCTGGGGCCAACGTCCTGACTTTC. Residues: CASSPRRGPGANVLTF.

V and J are TRBV18 and TRBJ2-7, with D possibly TRBD1 on 5 matching bases. The CDR3 consists of 13 residues. Germline V lookup: CDR1 KGHSH, CDR2 LQKENI. V lost 3 bases and J 7 bases, leaving 13 bases between the germline ends. Written as DNA, the CDR3 is TGTGCCAGCTCACCTGGGGCGGATGGAGAGCAGTACTTC. Translation gives CASSPGADGEQYF. The whole variable domain, remainder taken from reference TRBV18 and TRBJ2-7, is NAGVMQNPRHLVRRRGQEARLRCSPMKGHSHVYWYRQLPEEGLKFMVYLQKENIIDESGMPKERFSAEFPKEGPSILRIQQVVRGDSAAYFCASSPGADGEQYFGPGTRLTVT.

Comments on this clone: The DNA is left out, because the CDR3 cannot be placed on it with certainty; the CDR3 is given as TCRdb lists it. The chain is built from TRBV7-2 and TRBJ2-7. Both ends counted, the CDR3 spans 13 residues. Germline loops: CDR1 SGHTA, CDR2 FQGNSA. CDR3 loop: CASSLVGFGTLDF.